The sample holds a few counts of the clone carrying this TCR beta chain. Its antigen is as yet unknown. This sample was taken from a study of cytomegalovirus exposure and HLA in healthy donors. Study-wide points: Most sequenced TCRs were rare (though some public TCRs occurred in many donors). Some V segments, including TRBV6-2 and TRBV6-3, were excluded as indistinguishable. Association with HLA alleles at 0.05 false discovery rate was found for approximately 18,000 TCR beta sequences in a later analysis.

The primer mix had 60 Vbeta and 13 Jbeta primers. In the study's own analysis: Around 76 million unique TCR beta chains, 8.5 million to 14 million shared, were counted in a later analysis. The data were produced by immunoSEQ multiplex PCR, yet TCRdb's version contains in-frame clones alone and is incomplete. The DNA was the basis for D and trimming; V, J and clone size are from that table. The table records some 180,000 clones, around 80% of them present only once. The CDR3 extends over 17 amino acids. Germline CDR1 is MNHEY and CDR2 is SMNVEV (reference sequence). The trim removed 5 bases at V and 0 bases at J, leaving 5 bases unmatched.

The V call is TRBV27, the J call TRBJ2-1; 12 bases are a match to TRBD2. The origin of this receptor is a girl aged 5-17 years in good health and CMV-seropositive. Specimen: PBMCs. The chain's CDR3 is CASSTPTSGSSYNEQFF. CDR3 coding DNA: TGTGCCAGCAGTACCCCGACTAGCGGGAGCTCCTACAATGAGCAGTTCTTC.